This entry is about one T cell receptor beta chain. Its target antigen remains unknown. Base qualities are not at hand, and no much larger clone is one base apart. At the junction V is shortened by 4 bases and J by 7 bases, with 20 bases in between. CDR1 and CDR2 (SGHDT, YYEEEE) derive from the germline V gene. Inclusive of the bounding cysteine and phenylalanine, the CDR3 is 16 residues long. Only the CDR3 DNA is retained, 48 bases long and in frame from the first base. CD8 naive samples were obtained by positive selection for CCR7 among CD45RO-negative cells, yielding a CD45RA+CCR7+ population from which TemRA cells were excluded. Donors were healthy HIV-negative adults with no recently reported acute infections or vaccinations. Every donor was a Caucasian adult living in Nashville, Tennessee, USA. Blood was collected by leukapheresis, and PBMCs were isolated by Ficoll-Histopaque density gradient centrifugation and then cryopreserved in liquid nitrogen vapor phase. Analytical flow cytometry was used to check the purity and quantity of every magnetically sorted T cell population. Genomic DNA was isolated from every sorted fraction and measured by UV absorbance on a Nanodrop 2000c.

The sample belongs to a study of shared clonotypes between healthy human individuals (dated by TCRdb to about 2020). With respect to the entire study: The cohort included three men and a couple of women between 18 and 49 years of age. For each donor, CD4 naive and CD4 memory were each given three plates, CD8 naive was given two plates, and CD8 memory was given one plate. Blood TCR repertoires of roughly 5 healthy adults were deeply sequenced to estimate repertoire size and the extent of clonotype sharing between individuals. To increase sequencing depth and limit assay-specific biases, different laboratories used diverse techniques to prepare libraries and sequence TCR repertoires. Each donor's leukapheresis produced roughly between roughly 0.94 and 9.5 billion PBMCs. The paper's findings and limits, for the study overall: About 5% of naive CD4, 3.5% of naive CD8, 2.3% of memory CD4, and approximately 0.4% of memory CD8 clonotypes were shared across several donors. Pairwise subsampling indicated that sequencing depth was expected to affect the degree of clonotype sharing among donors. The genetic and exposure-history diversity represented was limited by the small number of donors. Rarefaction of sorted-subset datasets indicated incomplete sequencing despite the large sequencing depth. Estimated clonotype richness was generally larger for naive than for memory subsets. Sampling was restricted to blood, and TCR repertoires in tissue are likely to differ from TCR repertoires in blood. Compared with non-shared clonotypes, the clonotypes found in all four sorted-subset donors had higher generation probabilities.

Using the deep immunoSEQ assay, multiplex PCR amplified TCR CDR3 regions from genomic DNA. For each cell subset, the extracted genomic DNA was distributed evenly across all wells of several immunoSEQ 96-well plates, and each plate served as one replicate. For sorted subsets, each replicate PCR was loaded with about 0.2 ug genomic DNA, equivalent to 30,000 to 35,000 T cell genomes. The purified libraries were quantified using a Qubit 3.0 fluorometer, sized with a Bioanalyzer 2100, and then quantified again using the KAPA Library Quantification kit. A separate single-read 150-cycle Illumina NextSeq 550 flow cell was used to sequence each immunoSEQ 96-well plate. Per the original workflow: Because the immunoSEQ output included only junctional sequences and no quality scores, the filtering could not be the same as the filtering used for full-length reads. Sequences were annotated with PyIR, a Python wrapper for IgBLAST v1.9, and V/J genes and CDR3 were assigned using IMGT germline references. Reads were removed for weak V/J assignments (E-value above 1e-6), missing CDR3, stop codons, out-of-frame junctions, or ambiguous translated residues. A V3J clonotype was defined by an identical inferred V gene, J gene, and CDR3 amino acid sequence. To compute the percentage overlap between repertoires, the number of shared unique clonotypes was divided by the size of the smaller repertoire. Richness of each repertoire was evaluated using RTK rarefaction, the Chao1 estimator, and Recon v2.1 estimates of unobserved clonotypes. Generation probabilities were computed with OLGA for all TCRbeta clonotypes obtained by the gDNA method from four donors. TCRdb retrieved this table from immuneACCESS and kept in-frame rearrangements only. Not all clones are present; in checked studies, unresolved V genes account for under half, and no reason is known for the remainder. V, J and clone size are those of that table, while D and trimming were read from the DNA. For this sample the table gives some 1,900,000 clones, of which roughly 95% were detected only once. Approximately 1% of the sample goes to the ten largest clones.

The receptor was derived from a man between 18 and 35 years old in good health. The sequenced sample consisted of naive CD8+ T cells sorted from blood. Sample cell subset or site, as interpreted from the label and publication: CD45RA+CCR7+. The chain is assembled from TRBV5-6 and TRBJ1-4; a tentative D match to TRBD1 spans 5 bases. This receptor carries the CDR3 CASSDALLGDREKLFF. In nucleotides, the sequence is TGTGCCAGCAGCGATGCCCTGCTGGGGGACCGTGAAAAACTGTTTTTT. With the rest looked up from the reference TRBV5-6 and TRBJ1-4 genes rather than sequenced, the full variable domain is DAGVTQSPTHLIKTRGQQVTLRCSPKSGHDTVSWYQQALGQGPQFIFQYYEEEERQRGNFPDRFSGHQFPNYSSELNVNALLLGDSALYLCASSDALLGDREKLFFGSGTQLSVL.